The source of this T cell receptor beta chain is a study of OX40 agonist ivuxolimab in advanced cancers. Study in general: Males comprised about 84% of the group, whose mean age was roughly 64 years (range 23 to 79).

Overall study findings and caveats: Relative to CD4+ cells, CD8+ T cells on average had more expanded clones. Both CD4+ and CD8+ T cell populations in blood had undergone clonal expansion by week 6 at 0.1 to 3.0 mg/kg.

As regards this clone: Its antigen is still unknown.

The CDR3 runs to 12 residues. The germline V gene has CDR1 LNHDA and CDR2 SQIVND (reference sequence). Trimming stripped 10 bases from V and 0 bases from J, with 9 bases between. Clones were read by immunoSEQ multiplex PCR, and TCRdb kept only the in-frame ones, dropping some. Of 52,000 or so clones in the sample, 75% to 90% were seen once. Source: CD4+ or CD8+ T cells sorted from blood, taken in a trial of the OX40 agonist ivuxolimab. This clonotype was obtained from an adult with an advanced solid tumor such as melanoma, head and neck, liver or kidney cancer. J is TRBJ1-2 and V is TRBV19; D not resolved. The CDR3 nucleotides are TGTGCCATTGGAGAGCCTAACTATGGCTACACCTTC. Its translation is CAIGEPNYGYTF.